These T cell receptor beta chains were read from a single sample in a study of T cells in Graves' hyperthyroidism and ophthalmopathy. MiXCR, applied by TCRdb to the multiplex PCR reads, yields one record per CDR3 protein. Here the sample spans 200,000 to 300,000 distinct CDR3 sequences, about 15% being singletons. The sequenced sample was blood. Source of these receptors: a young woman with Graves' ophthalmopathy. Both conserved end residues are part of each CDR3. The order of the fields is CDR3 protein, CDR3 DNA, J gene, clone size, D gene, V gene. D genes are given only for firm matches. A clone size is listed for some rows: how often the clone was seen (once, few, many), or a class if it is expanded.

CDR3: CASWDVNTEAFF
DNA: TGTGCCAGTTGGGACGTTAACACTGAAGCTTTCTTT
J: TRBJ1-1
size: many
D: .
V: TRBV2

CDR3: CASSLVAGRVNEQFF
DNA: TGTGCCAGCAGTTTAGTTGCAGGTAGAGTTAATGAGCAGTTCTTC
J: TRBJ2-1
size: .
D: .
V: TRBV12-3/TRBV12-4

CDR3: CSAPGTSRNEQFF
DNA: TGCAGTGCGCCCGGGACTAGCCGCAATGAGCAGTTCTTC
J: TRBJ2-1
size: many
D: TRBD2
V: TRBV20-1

CDR3: CAWSVGGQQEETQYF
DNA: TGTGCCTGGAGTGTCGGGGGCCAGCAGGAGGAGACCCAGTACTTC
J: TRBJ2-5
size: few
D: .
V: TRBV30

CDR3: CASSFPGLNTDTQYF
DNA: TGTGCCAGCAGTTTCCCGGGACTAAACACAGATACGCAGTATTTT
J: TRBJ2-3
size: .
D: TRBD2
V: TRBV12-3/TRBV12-4

CDR3: CSVGRRYGSYEQYF
DNA: TGCAGCGTTGGGCGGCGATATGGCAGTTACGAGCAGTACTTC
J: TRBJ2-7
size: .
D: .
V: TRBV29-1

CDR3: CASSPRRNDNNEQFF
DNA: TGTGCCAGCAGCCCCCGGAGGAATGATAACAATGAGCAGTTCTTC
J: TRBJ2-1
size: many
D: .
V: TRBV3-1

CDR3: CASSWRQGNGYTF
DNA: TGTGCCAGCAGTTGGAGACAGGGGAATGGCTACACCTTC
J: TRBJ1-2
size: many
D: TRBD1
V: TRBV28

CDR3: CASSLVQDYGYTF
DNA: TGCGCCAGCAGCTTGGTTCAGGACTATGGCTACACCTTC
J: TRBJ1-2
size: many
D: .
V: TRBV5-1

CDR3: CASSKDPGEHNEQFF
DNA: TGTGCCAGCAGCAAGGATCCAGGGGAACACAATGAGCAGTTCTTC
J: TRBJ2-1
size: many
D: .
V: TRBV7-3

CDR3: CSARDLGGYLTDTQYF
DNA: TGCAGTGCTAGAGACCTAGGGGGATATCTGACAGATACGCAGTATTTT
J: TRBJ2-3
size: many
D: .
V: TRBV20-1

CDR3: CASSSPPENEKLFF
DNA: TGTGCCAGTAGTTCTCCCCCGGAAAATGAAAAACTGTTTTTT
J: TRBJ1-4
size: .
D: .
V: TRBV19

CDR3: CASSLDYGGNYGYTF
DNA: TGTGCCAGCAGCTTAGATTACGGCGGAAACTATGGCTACACCTTC
J: TRBJ1-2
size: many
D: .
V: TRBV7-9

CDR3: CASSQFTGTVEWAFF
DNA: TGTGCCAGCAGTCAGTTCACCGGGACGGTCGAGTGGGCTTTCTTT
J: TRBJ1-1
size: many
D: .
V: TRBV28

CDR3: CASSLNTGGIYEQYF
DNA: TGTGCCAGCAGTTTAAATACGGGAGGGATATACGAGCAGTACTTC
J: TRBJ2-7
size: many
D: TRBD2
V: TRBV27

CDR3: CASSLGQPGGETQYF
DNA: TGTGCCAGCAGCTTAGGACAGCCCGGCGGCGAGACCCAGTACTTC
J: TRBJ2-5
size: many
D: .
V: TRBV7-3

CDR3: CASSPGTPENSPLHF
DNA: TGTGCCAGCAGTCCCGGGACACCCGAGAATTCACCCCTCCACTTT
J: TRBJ1-6
size: many
D: .
V: TRBV2

CDR3: CASSVEPGVSYEQYF
DNA: TGTGCCAGCAGCGTAGAGCCAGGGGTTTCCTACGAGCAGTACTTC
J: TRBJ2-7
size: many
D: .
V: TRBV9

CDR3: CSAILNGAGGGYTF
DNA: TGCAGTGCTATCCTAAATGGGGCAGGGGGCGGCTACACCTTC
J: TRBJ1-2
size: .
D: TRBD1
V: TRBV20-1

CDR3: CASSLTTPETQYF
DNA: TGTGCCAGCAGCTTAACAACCCCAGAGACCCAGTACTTC
J: TRBJ2-5
size: .
D: .
V: TRBV5-4

CDR3: CASSFNRGHGYTF
DNA: TGTGCCAGCAGTTTCAACAGGGGACATGGCTACACCTTC
J: TRBJ1-2
size: many
D: TRBD1
V: TRBV12-3/TRBV12-4

CDR3: CASSPYRGPKETQYF
DNA: TGTGCCAGCTCTCCCTACAGGGGACCTAAAGAGACCCAGTACTTC
J: TRBJ2-5
size: .
D: TRBD1
V: TRBV18

CDR3: CASSLSAYGYTF
DNA: TGTGCCAGCAGTTTGTCGGCCTATGGCTACACCTTC
J: TRBJ1-2
size: many
D: .
V: TRBV28

CDR3: CASSQVSQEQYF
DNA: TGTGCCAGCAGCCAAGTTTCACAGGAGCAGTACTTC
J: TRBJ2-7
size: many
D: .
V: TRBV3-1

CDR3: CASPRAHSYEQYF
DNA: TGTGCCAGCCCCCGGGCACACTCCTACGAGCAGTACTTC
J: TRBJ2-7
size: few
D: .
V: TRBV25-1

CDR3: CASSPRTAEAFF
DNA: TGTGCCAGCAGTCCCCGGACAGCTGAAGCTTTCTTT
J: TRBJ1-1
size: many
D: .
V: TRBV6-1

CDR3: CASSPSTSGSYNEQFF
DNA: TGTGCCAGCAGTCCTTCCACTAGCGGGAGTTACAATGAGCAGTTCTTC
J: TRBJ2-1
size: many
D: TRBD2
V: TRBV27

CDR3: CASKGLADTDTQYF
DNA: TGTGCCAGCAAAGGACTAGCGGACACAGATACGCAGTATTTT
J: TRBJ2-3
size: many
D: TRBD2
V: TRBV6-2/TRBV6-3

CDR3: CSAPSGRDIDNEQFF
DNA: TGCAGTGCTCCCTCAGGCCGGGACATAGACAATGAGCAGTTCTTC
J: TRBJ2-1
size: many
D: .
V: TRBV20-1

CDR3: CASSLAPGAVGTEAFF
DNA: TGTGCCAGCAGCTTGGCCCCAGGGGCGGTAGGGACTGAAGCTTTCTTT
J: TRBJ1-1
size: once
D: .
V: TRBV7-2

CDR3: CASGRNYEQYF
DNA: TGTGCCAGCGGACGGAACTACGAGCAGTACTTC
J: TRBJ2-7
size: .
D: .
V: TRBV5-4

CDR3: CASSLEQADTEAFF
DNA: TGCGCCAGCAGCTTGGAACAGGCAGACACTGAAGCTTTCTTT
J: TRBJ1-1
size: many
D: .
V: TRBV5-1

CDR3: CASRPQFKGQGAKNTEAFF
DNA: TGTGCCAGCAGACCCCAGTTTAAGGGACAGGGGGCTAAAAACACTGAAGCTTTCTTT
J: TRBJ1-1
size: many
D: TRBD1
V: TRBV6-1

CDR3: CASTPGTSTSNQPQHF
DNA: TGTGCCAGCACCCCCGGGACTTCAACTAGCAATCAGCCCCAGCATTTT
J: TRBJ1-5
size: many
D: .
V: TRBV28

CDR3: CASSYSRVAGSSYNEQFF
DNA: TGTGCCAGCAGTTATTCCCGCGTGGCGGGGAGCTCCTACAATGAGCAGTTCTTC
J: TRBJ2-1
size: many
D: .
V: TRBV2

CDR3: CAISPTGQGGTDTQYF
DNA: TGTGCCATCAGTCCTACTGGACAGGGAGGGACAGATACGCAGTATTTT
J: TRBJ2-3
size: many
D: .
V: TRBV10-3

CDR3: CASSQRLGGRTGELFF
DNA: TGTGCCAGCAGTCAAAGATTGGGAGGGCGGACCGGGGAGCTGTTTTTT
J: TRBJ2-2
size: few
D: TRBD2
V: TRBV6-1

CDR3: CASSEQLRTLRDSGANVLTF
DNA: TGTGCCAGCAGTGAACAATTAAGGACCCTCCGGGACTCTGGGGCCAACGTCCTGACTTTC
J: TRBJ2-6
size: .
D: .
V: TRBV6-1

CDR3: CASSLFGGQTGELFF
DNA: TGTGCTAGCAGCTTATTCGGGGGGCAGACCGGGGAGCTGTTTTTT
J: TRBJ2-2
size: few
D: .
V: TRBV7-7

CDR3: CSARVRGVDTEAFF
DNA: TGCAGTGCTAGAGTCCGGGGAGTAGACACTGAAGCTTTCTTT
J: TRBJ1-1
size: many
D: .
V: TRBV20-1